Below are 5 T cell receptor beta chains sequenced from a single sample in a study of shared clonotypes between healthy human individuals. Assay: immunoSEQ multiplex PCR; the TCRdb copy retains only in-frame clones and omits some. The sample lists about 1.5 million clones, 95% to 99% occurring once. The sample comprised naive CD4+ T cells sorted from blood. Regarding subset: CD45RA+ positively selected. The receptors come from a young man in good health.

This clone was recorded once. The chain has TRBV27 and TRBJ2-2; 11 bases are a match to TRBD2. Germline V CDR1 and CDR2: MNHEY, SMNVEV (reference sequence). CDR3 length: 16 amino acids. V trimming: 5 bases; J trimming: 5 bases; junction bases outside the gene matches: 7. CDR3 region: CASSALAGGRTGELFF. The CDR3 DNA is TGTGCCAGCAGTGCCCTAGCGGGAGGACGAACCGGGGAGCTGTTTTTT.

The chain carries TRBV7-2 and TRBJ2-3; D might be TRBD1 or TRBD2, each matching 5 bases. Germline lookup yields CDR1 SGHTA and CDR2 FQGNSA. V lost 5 bases and J 14 bases, leaving 23 bases between the germline ends. CDR3 length equals 14 residues. CDR3 sequence reads: CASSLKAGAPGGYF. The CDR3 DNA reads TGTGCCAGCAGCCTCAAAGCCGGGGCCCCTGGTGGGTATTTT.

V usage is TRBV9 and J usage is TRBJ1-2, with D perhaps matching TRBD1 (6 bases). Germline CDR1 and CDR2: SGDLS and YYNGEE. V dropped 4 bases and J dropped 5 bases, with 15 bases sitting between them. The CDR3 has 14 residues. The CDR3 reads CASSSLGTPYGYTF. The CDR3 DNA is TGTGCCAGCAGCTCCTTGGGGACACCTTATGGCTACACCTTC.

The rearrangement uses TRBV30 and TRBJ2-1; tentatively, D is TRBD2 (5 bases). Trimming removed 3 bases at V and 4 bases at J, with 10 bases between. The CDR3 has 13 residues. The V gene's germline CDR1 is GTSNPN and CDR2 SVGIG (reference sequence). CDR3 nucleotides: TGTGCCTGGAGCGTGCAGCGGTACAATGAGCAGTTCTTC. Translated, it gives CAWSVQRYNEQFF.

The chain recombines TRBV7-9 with TRBJ1-3; 8 bases match TRBD1. V shed 8 bases and J 0 bases; nucleotides not matched to a gene: 18. This CDR3 contains 19 residues. The germline V gene has CDR1 SEHNR and CDR2 FQNEAQ (reference sequence). The CDR3 protein is CASEAPRAGTGISGNTIYF. DNA of the CDR3: TGTGCCAGCGAGGCCCCCCGCGCCGGGACAGGTATCTCTGGAAACACCATATATTTT.